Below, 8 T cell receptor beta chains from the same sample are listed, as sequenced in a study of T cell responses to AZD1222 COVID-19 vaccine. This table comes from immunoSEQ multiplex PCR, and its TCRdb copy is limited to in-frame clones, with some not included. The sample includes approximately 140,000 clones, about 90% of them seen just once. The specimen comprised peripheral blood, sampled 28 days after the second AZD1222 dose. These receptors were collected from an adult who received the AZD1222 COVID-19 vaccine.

The DNA for the CDR3 is TGTGCCTGGAGGCCCGCGGGGCTTGGAGGCTACACCTTC. This encodes CAWRPAGLGGYTF. The genes are TRBV30 and TRBJ1-2; D perhaps matches TRBD1 (5 bases). Germline-derived CDR1 and CDR2 are GTSNPN and SVGIG (reference sequence). This CDR3 region has 13 residues. V was trimmed by 3 bases and J by 8 bases, leaving 16 bases between them.

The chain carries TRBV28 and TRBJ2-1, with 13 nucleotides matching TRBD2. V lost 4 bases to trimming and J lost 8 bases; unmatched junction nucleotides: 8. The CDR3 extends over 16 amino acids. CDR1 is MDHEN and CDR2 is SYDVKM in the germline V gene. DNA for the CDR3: TGTGCCAGCAGTTCTTCCGGGACTAGCGGGATGCATGAGCAGTTCTTC. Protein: CASSSSGTSGMHEQFF.

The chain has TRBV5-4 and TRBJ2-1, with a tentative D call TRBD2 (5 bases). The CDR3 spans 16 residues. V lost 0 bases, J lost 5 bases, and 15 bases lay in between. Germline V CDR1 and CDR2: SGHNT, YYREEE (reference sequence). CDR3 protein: CASSLGASRADNEQFF. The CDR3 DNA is TGTGCCAGCAGCTTGGGGGCCTCGCGGGCCGACAATGAGCAGTTCTTC.

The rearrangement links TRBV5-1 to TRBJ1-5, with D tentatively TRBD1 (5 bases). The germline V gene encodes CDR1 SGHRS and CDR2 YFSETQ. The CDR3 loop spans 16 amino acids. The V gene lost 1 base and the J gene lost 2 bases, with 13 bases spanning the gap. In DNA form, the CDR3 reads TGCGCCAGCAGCTTGTCCGGGGCCGGAGGCAATCAGCCCCAGCATTTT. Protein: CASSLSGAGGNQPQHF.

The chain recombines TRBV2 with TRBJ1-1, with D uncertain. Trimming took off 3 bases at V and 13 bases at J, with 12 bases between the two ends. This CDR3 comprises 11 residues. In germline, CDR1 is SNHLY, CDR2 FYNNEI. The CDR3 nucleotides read TGTGCCAGCAGTGAGAGGGAAGTTGGTTTCTTT. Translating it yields CASSEREVGFF.

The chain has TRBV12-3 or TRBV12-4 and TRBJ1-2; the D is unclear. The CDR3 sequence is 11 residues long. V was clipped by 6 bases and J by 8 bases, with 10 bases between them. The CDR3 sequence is CASRSAFGYTF. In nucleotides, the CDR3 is TGTGCCAGCAGGTCTGCCTTCGGCTACACCTTC.

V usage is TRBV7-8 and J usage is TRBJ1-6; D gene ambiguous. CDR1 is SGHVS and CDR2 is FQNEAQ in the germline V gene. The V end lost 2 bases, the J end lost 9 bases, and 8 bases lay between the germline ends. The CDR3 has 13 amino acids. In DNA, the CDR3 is TGTGCCAGCAGCTTACTTCCGGGTTCACCCCTCCACTTT. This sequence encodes CASSLLPGSPLHF.

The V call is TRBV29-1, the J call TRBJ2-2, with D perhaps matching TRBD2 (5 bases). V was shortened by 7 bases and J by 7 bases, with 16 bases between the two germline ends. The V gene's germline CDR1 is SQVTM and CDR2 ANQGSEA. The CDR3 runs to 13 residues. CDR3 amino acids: CSAVREIRGELFF. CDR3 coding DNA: TGCAGCGCCGTACGGGAAATTCGCGGGGAGCTGTTTTTT.